This is a list of T cell receptor beta chains from one sample in a study of T cells in Graves' hyperthyroidism and ophthalmopathy. TCRdb redid the calling of the multiplex PCR reads with MiXCR, one entry per CDR3 protein. The table includes about 360,000 distinct CDR3 sequences, more than 20% detected once. The sample comprised blood. The receptor set was obtained from a man in his fifties or sixties with Graves' hyperthyroidism. CDR3s include the opening cysteine and the closing phenylalanine or tryptophan. The D gene is left open where the match is weak. For some rows the clone size is stated as once, few or many, or as a class when expanded; others skip it.

d_gene	abundance	v_gene	j_gene	CDR3nt	CDR3aa
NA	few	TRBV12-3/TRBV12-4	TRBJ2-3	TGTGCCAGCAGTTTAGGGGGGGAGACAGATACGCAGTATTTT	CASSLGGETDTQYF
TRBD2	few	TRBV4-2	TRBJ2-3	TGTGCCAGCAGCCAGGGGACTAGCGATTCCACAGATACGCAGTATTTT	CASSQGTSDSTDTQYF
NA	few	TRBV20-1	TRBJ2-7	TGCAGTGCTAGAAACCGGGCTGAGGGCTCCTACGAGCAGTACTTC	CSARNRAEGSYEQYF
TRBD1	few	TRBV20-1	TRBJ2-7	TGCAGTGCGAGAAAAATACCGGGACAGGGGGCTTCGTTTGCCTACGAGCAGTACTTC	CSARKIPGQGASFAYEQYF
NA	NA	TRBV2	TRBJ2-2	TGTGCCAGCAGTTCGACTTCGAACACCGGGGAGCTGTTTTTT	CASSSTSNTGELFF
TRBD1	few	TRBV29-1	TRBJ2-3	TGCAGCGCCGGACAGGGTCAAACAGATACGCAGTATTTT	CSAGQGQTDTQYF
NA	NA	TRBV10-2	TRBJ2-2	TGCGCCAGCAGTGATAGACTAGGCGACACCGGGGAGCTGTTTTTT	CASSDRLGDTGELFF
TRBD2	few	TRBV11-3	TRBJ2-7	TGTGCCAGCAGCCCCGATCCGGGGGGCTACGAGCAGTACTTC	CASSPDPGGYEQYF
NA	few	TRBV3-1	TRBJ2-7	TGTGCCAGCAGCCAAACCTTAACAACCTACGAGCAGTACTTC	CASSQTLTTYEQYF
NA	NA	TRBV9	TRBJ2-5	TGTGCCAGCAGCCCGTCGGACCGGCAAGAGACCCAGTACTTC	CASSPSDRQETQYF
NA	NA	TRBV19	TRBJ2-1	TGTGCCAGTAGTTGGGACTCGATGAACAATGAGCAGTTCTTC	CASSWDSMNNEQFF
NA	few	TRBV5-1	TRBJ2-7	TGCGCCAGCAGCTTGACGGGGGCCGCCTACGAGCAGTACTTC	CASSLTGAAYEQYF
NA	NA	TRBV10-3	TRBJ2-7	TGTGCCATCAGTGGAGGCACCCGCTCCTACGAGCAGTACTTC	CAISGGTRSYEQYF
NA	NA	TRBV7-9	TRBJ1-4	TGTGCCAGCGTGAACTCAGGTGCAACTAATGAAAAACTGTTTTTT	CASVNSGATNEKLFF
TRBD2	many	TRBV30	TRBJ2-1	TGTGCCTGGAGTGTACTAGCGGGGGACAATGAGCAGTTCTTC	CAWSVLAGDNEQFF
TRBD1	NA	TRBV11-1	TRBJ1-5	TGTGCCAGCAGCCAGGGGGCTGAGCAGCCCCAGCATTTT	CASSQGAEQPQHF
TRBD2	NA	TRBV10-3	TRBJ2-3	TGTGCCATCAGTGAGTCCCCTAGCGGCAACACAGATACGCAGTATTTT	CAISESPSGNTDTQYF
NA	NA	TRBV27	TRBJ2-1	TGTGCCAGCAGTTTAGGAGATTTCGGGGTTAATGAGCAGTTCTTC	CASSLGDFGVNEQFF
NA	NA	TRBV5-6	TRBJ2-5	TGTGCCAGCAGCTTGCTCCGGCGAGAGACCCAGTACTTC	CASSLLRRETQYF
TRBD2	many	TRBV7-9	TRBJ2-3	TGTGCCAGCAGCTTAGCGAGGACTAGCTATGGCACAGATACGCAGTATTTT	CASSLARTSYGTDTQYF
NA	few	TRBV12-3/TRBV12-4	TRBJ1-2	TGTGCCAGCAGACCAGCAGGTGGTGACTATGGCTACACCTTC	CASRPAGGDYGYTF
NA	few	TRBV27	TRBJ2-7	TGTGCCAGCAGTTTATCGTTCGGGGGGCCCACCTACGAGCAGTACTTC	CASSLSFGGPTYEQYF
NA	NA	TRBV30	TRBJ1-5	TGTGCCTGGAGTACTACAACACCCAACCAGCCCCAGCATTTT	CAWSTTTPNQPQHF
NA	NA	TRBV27	TRBJ2-7	TGTGCCAGCAGTTTAACAGCGGGCGCCTCCTACGAGCAGTACTTC	CASSLTAGASYEQYF
TRBD2	many	TRBV7-7	TRBJ2-3	TGTGCCAGCAGCTCATTGACTAGCGGGAGGTCCACAGATACGCAGTATTTT	CASSSLTSGRSTDTQYF
NA	many	TRBV7-3	TRBJ2-1	TGTGCCAGCAGGACCGGGACAAACAATGAGCAGTTCTTC	CASRTGTNNEQFF
NA	NA	TRBV20-1	TRBJ1-1	TGCAGTGCTCCTCACAACTTGAACACTGAAGCTTTCTTT	CSAPHNLNTEAFF
NA	many	TRBV12-3/TRBV12-4	TRBJ2-2	TGTGCCACCAATGGTCGGAGGGGTGGGGAGCTGTTTTTT	CATNGRRGGELFF
NA	few	TRBV20-1	TRBJ2-5	TGCAGTGCCGGTAGTGCGGTACGACGGGAGACCCAGTACTTC	CSAGSAVRRETQYF
NA	NA	TRBV28	TRBJ2-3	TGTGCCAGCAATCGGATGATGGGGGGCGCAGATACGCAGTATTTT	CASNRMMGGADTQYF
NA	NA	TRBV5-1	TRBJ2-7	TGCGCCAGCACAGGGGACTACGAGCAGTACTTC	CASTGDYEQYF
TRBD1	few	TRBV12-3/TRBV12-4	TRBJ2-1	TGTGCCAGCAGTTTAGCGGGGACAGTCAGGAATGAGCAGTTCTTC	CASSLAGTVRNEQFF
NA	NA	TRBV11-2	TRBJ2-3	TGTGCCAGCAGCTTAATCGTGGATACGCAGTATTTT	CASSLIVDTQYF
TRBD1	NA	TRBV5-5	TRBJ2-3	TGTGCCAGCAGCTTCGAGGGACAGGGGTCAGATACGCAGTATTTT	CASSFEGQGSDTQYF
NA	NA	TRBV11-2	TRBJ1-1	TGTGCCAGCAGCATGATTGGGGGGCCAGCAGCTTTCTTT	CASSMIGGPAAFF
TRBD1	NA	TRBV15	TRBJ1-1	TGTGCCACCAGCAGAGATCGGGACAGCCCTGAAGCTTTCTTT	CATSRDRDSPEAFF
NA	many	TRBV20-1	TRBJ2-1	TGCAGTGCGCTAGACAATGAGCAGTTCTTC	CSALDNEQFF
TRBD2	NA	TRBV28	TRBJ2-7	TGTGCCAGCAGTACCCGGACTAGCGGGAGGCCCTCCTACGAGCAGTACTTC	CASSTRTSGRPSYEQYF
TRBD1	NA	TRBV7-9	TRBJ1-2	TGTGCCAGCAGCCTCGGACAGGTTGTCTATGGCTACACCTTC	CASSLGQVVYGYTF
NA	NA	TRBV5-1	TRBJ2-2	TGCGCCAGCAGCTCCTGGGGGATAGAGAACACCGGGGAGCTGTTTTTT	CASSSWGIENTGELFF
TRBD2	NA	TRBV5-1	TRBJ2-7	TGCGCCAGCAGCCCGACTAGCGGAGCCTCCTACGAGCAGTACTTC	CASSPTSGASYEQYF
NA	many	TRBV18	TRBJ2-3	TGTGCCAGCTCACCAACAAACGCAGATACGCAGTATTTT	CASSPTNADTQYF
NA	NA	TRBV19	TRBJ1-6	TGTGCCAGTAGTATGACCCAGGGAGGACCCCTCCACTTT	CASSMTQGGPLHF
NA	NA	TRBV11-2	TRBJ1-5	TGTGCCAGCAGCTTAGATGCCGGGGGCAATCAGCCCCAGCATTTT	CASSLDAGGNQPQHF
NA	many	TRBV5-5	TRBJ1-4	TGTGCCAGCAGTCCCCACGTGAGGGGGGATCTGGAAAAACTGTTTTTT	CASSPHVRGDLEKLFF
TRBD1	NA	TRBV6-1	TRBJ2-1	TGTGCCAGCAGTGCAGGGGGAACTCTTGTCAATGAGCAGTTCTTC	CASSAGGTLVNEQFF
TRBD2	NA	TRBV11-2	TRBJ2-2	TGTGCCAGCTCACAACTAGCGGGAGGAACGGTCGGGGAGCTGTTTTTT	CASSQLAGGTVGELFF
TRBD1	once	TRBV6-2/TRBV6-3	TRBJ2-4	TGTGCCAGCAGAACTCCCGGGACAGGGGGAGTGAGGAACATTCAGTACTTC	CASRTPGTGGVRNIQYF
NA	many	TRBV11-2	TRBJ2-7	TGTGCCAGCAGCTTCGAGACCAACTCCTACGAGCAGTACTTC	CASSFETNSYEQYF
TRBD1	NA	TRBV24-1	TRBJ2-7	TGTGCCACCAGTGATTCCCCCGGGACAGGACCCTACGAGCAGTACTTC	CATSDSPGTGPYEQYF